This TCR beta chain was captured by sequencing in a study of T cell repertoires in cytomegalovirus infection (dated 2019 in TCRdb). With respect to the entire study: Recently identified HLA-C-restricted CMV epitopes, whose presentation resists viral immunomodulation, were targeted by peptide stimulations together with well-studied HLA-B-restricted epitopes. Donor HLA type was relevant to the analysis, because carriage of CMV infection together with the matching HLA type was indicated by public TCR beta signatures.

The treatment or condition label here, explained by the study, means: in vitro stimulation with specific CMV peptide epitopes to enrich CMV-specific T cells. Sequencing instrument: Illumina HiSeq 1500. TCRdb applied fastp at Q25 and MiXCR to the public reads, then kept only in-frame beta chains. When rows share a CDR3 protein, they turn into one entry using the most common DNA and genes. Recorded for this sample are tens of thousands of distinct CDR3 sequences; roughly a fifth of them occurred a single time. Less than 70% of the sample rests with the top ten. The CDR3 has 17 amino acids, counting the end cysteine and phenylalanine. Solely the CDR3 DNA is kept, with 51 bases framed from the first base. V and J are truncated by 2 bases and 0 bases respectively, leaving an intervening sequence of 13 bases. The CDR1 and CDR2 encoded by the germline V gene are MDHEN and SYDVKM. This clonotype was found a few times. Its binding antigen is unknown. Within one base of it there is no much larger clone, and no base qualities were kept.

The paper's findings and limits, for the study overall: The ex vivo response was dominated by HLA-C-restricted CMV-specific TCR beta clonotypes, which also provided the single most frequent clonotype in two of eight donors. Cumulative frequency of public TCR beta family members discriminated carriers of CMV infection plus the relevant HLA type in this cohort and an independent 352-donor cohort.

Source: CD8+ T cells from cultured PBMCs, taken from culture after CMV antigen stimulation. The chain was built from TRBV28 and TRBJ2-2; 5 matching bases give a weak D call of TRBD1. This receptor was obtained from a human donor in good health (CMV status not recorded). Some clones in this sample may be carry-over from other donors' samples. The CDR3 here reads CASSLGFRTTNTGELFF. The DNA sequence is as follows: TGTGCCAGCAGTTTAGGGTTCAGGACAACGAACACCGGGGAGCTGTTTTTT. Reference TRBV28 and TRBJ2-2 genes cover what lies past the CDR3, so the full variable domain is DVKVTQSSRYLVKRTGEKVFLECVQDMDHENMFWYRQDPGLGLRLIYFSYDVKMKEKGDIPEGYSVSREKKERFSLILESASTNQTSMYLCASSLGFRTTNTGELFFGEGSRLTVL.